Each of the 15 T cell receptor beta chains below was sequenced from the same sample in a study of shared clonotypes between healthy human individuals. Cells designated naive CD8 were CD45RO-negative and were positively selected for CCR7, with terminally differentiated effector memory CD45RA+ cells excluded. Profiled with immunoSEQ multiplex PCR; TCRdb holds only in-frame clones, not every one. Of about 2,200,000 clones in the sample, about 93% were seen once. Source material: naive CD8+ T cells from PBMCs. All receptors come from a man younger than 30 in good health. Some clones in this sample may be carry-over from other donors' samples.

This clone was found once. This chain links TRBV7-6 with TRBJ2-7, with D possibly called TRBD1 or TRBD2 (6 bases each). Germline CDR1 SGHVS, CDR2 FNYEAQ. The ends were cut back, 5 bases at V and 3 bases at J, with 17 bases in the middle. CDR3 size: 15 residues. CDR3 sequence (DNA): TGTGCCAGCAGCCTAAGGGCAGGGGACTTCTACGAGCAGTACTTC. This codes for CASSLRAGDFYEQYF.

CDR3 in DNA: TGTGCCAGCAGAAGCCCTCGGACGGAGTCTACGGCCGGGGAGCTGTTTTTT. Translation: CASRSPRTESTAGELFF. The V gene is TRBV27, the J gene TRBJ2-2; D not resolved. The CDR3 sequence is 17 residues long. V lost 6 bases and J lost 6, with 23 bases in between. Germline V gene lookup returns CDR1 MNHEY and CDR2 SMNVEV (reference sequence).

The chain uses TRBV7-2 and TRBJ2-1; the match to TRBD2 covers 8 bases. The V and J ends lost 5 bases and 10 bases, in that order; junction bases with no gene match: 16. This CDR3 has 16 amino acids. The germline V gene has CDR1 SGHTA and CDR2 FQGNSA. The CDR3 loop is CASSGIAGSGLGEQFF. Written as DNA, the CDR3 is TGTGCCAGCAGCGGAATAGCGGGATCGGGGTTGGGGGAGCAGTTCTTC.

This chain connects TRBV9 to TRBJ2-3; D not certain. This CDR3 is 17 amino acids long. Trimming removed 1 base at V and 0 bases at J, with 15 bases between. Per germline, CDR1 SGDLS and CDR2 YYNGEE. CDR3 amino acids: CASSVRSQRLSTDTQYF. The CDR3 DNA sequence: TGTGCCAGCAGCGTAAGAAGTCAGCGCCTCAGCACAGATACGCAGTATTTT.

This clone was recorded only once. This sequence joins TRBV27 and TRBJ2-1, with D unclear. Germline lookup yields CDR1 MNHEY and CDR2 SMNVEV (reference sequence). This CDR3 is 13 amino acids long. The V end was cut by 0 bases, the J end by 5 bases, with 5 bases between. The CDR3 loop reads CASSLSYNNEQFF. CDR3 nucleotides: TGTGCCAGCAGTTTATCCTATAACAATGAGCAGTTCTTC.

V and J are TRBV11-2 and TRBJ2-7; no definite D call. The CDR3 length is 14 residues. The V and J ends lost 7 bases and 7 bases respectively, with 20 bases between them. Looked up from germline, CDR1 is SGHAT and CDR2 is FQNNGV. In DNA form, the CDR3 reads TGTGCCAGCAACGGGCCCTTTAGGTTTGGTGAGCAGTACTTC. This codes for CASNGPFRFGEQYF.

The chain joins TRBV25-1 to TRBJ2-2, with a possible D match to TRBD2 (5 bases). CDR3 length: 14 amino acids. V shed 4 bases and J shed 6 bases, with 12 bases lying between them. Germline-derived CDR1 and CDR2 are MGHDK and SYGVNS. CDR3 loop: CASSVEEEAGELFF. In DNA, the CDR3 is TGTGCCAGCAGTGTGGAGGAGGAAGCCGGGGAGCTGTTTTTT.

This sequence joins TRBV7-6 and TRBJ2-1, with D unclear. V shed 1 base and J shed 7 bases, with 8 bases lying between them. From germline, CDR1 is SGHVS and CDR2 FNYEAQ. CDR3 size: 13 residues. The CDR3 DNA sequence: TGTGCCAGCAGCTTAGACCAACAAAATGAGCAGTTCTTC. Translated, it gives CASSLDQQNEQFF.

The rearrangement joins TRBV7-9 to TRBJ1-4; D gene unclear. With 3 bases removed from V and 0 bases from J, the gap between germline ends came to 5 bases. This CDR3 contains 14 residues. Germline assignment: CDR1 SEHNR and CDR2 FQNEAQ (reference sequence). The CDR3 is CASSFSATNEKLFF. The CDR3 coding sequence is TGTGCCAGCAGCTTCAGCGCAACTAATGAAAAACTGTTTTTT. The full variable domain, completed using reference TRBV7-9 and TRBJ1-4, is DTGVSQNPRHKITKRGQNVTFRCDPISEHNRLYWYRQTLGQGPEFLTYFQNEAQLEKSRLLSDRFSAERPKGSFSTLEIQRTEQGDSAMYLCASSFSATNEKLFFGSGTQLSVL.

The chain joins TRBV27 to TRBJ2-7; 12 nucleotides match TRBD1. The CDR3 runs to 18 residues. The V gene's germline CDR1 is MNHEY and CDR2 SMNVEV (reference sequence). Germline trimming cut 6 bases from V and 0 bases from J; bases unmatched to any gene: 12. Written as DNA, the CDR3 is TGTGCCAGCAGACCCCGCGGGACAGGGGGCACATTCTCCTACGAGCAGTACTTC. Translated: CASRPRGTGGTFSYEQYF.

A note on this clone: Within the sample, other DNA sequences also encode this same CDR3. The chain recombines TRBV7-9 with TRBJ2-7, with 11 positions matching TRBD2. Trimming cost V 9 bases and J 2 bases; bases outside gene matches: 3. Germline lookup yields CDR1 SEHNR and CDR2 FQNEAQ (reference sequence). This CDR3 is built from 13 residues. The CDR3 reads CASSSGRAYEQYF. DNA of the CDR3: TGTGCCAGTAGTAGCGGGAGGGCCTACGAGCAGTACTTC.

About this clone: The DNA is omitted, as the CDR3 cannot be located on it reliably, and the CDR3 follows TCRdb's listing. The rearrangement links TRBV13 to TRBJ1-2; the table gives TRBD1 as D, unverified against the DNA. The CDR3 contains 14 residues when both ends are counted. Germline-derived CDR1 and CDR2 are PRHDT and FYEKMQ (reference sequence). CDR3 amino acids: CASSSSTLNYGYTF.

This clone was observed a single time. The chain has TRBV29-1 and TRBJ2-7; D is undetermined. CDR1 and CDR2 from the germline V gene are SQVTM and ANQGSEA. The CDR3 runs to 15 residues. With 4 bases removed from V and 4 bases from J, the gap between germline ends came to 20 bases. The CDR3 protein is CSVALQLTSDYEQYF. CDR3 DNA sequence: TGCAGCGTTGCCTTACAGCTAACCTCAGATTACGAGCAGTACTTC.

This chain connects TRBV5-6 to TRBJ1-2, with a tentative D call TRBD1 (5 bases). There are 17 residues in the CDR3. Germline assignment: CDR1 SGHDT and CDR2 YYEEEE. V was trimmed by 4 bases and J by 3 bases, leaving 22 bases between them. DNA of the CDR3: TGTGCCAGCAGCAATCCGGGACTCGGCCTGAACCACTATGGCTACACCTTC. Translated, it gives CASSNPGLGLNHYGYTF.

CDR3 DNA sequence: TGTGCCAGCAGTCCTAACTTTTGGGCCTCCGAAGCTTTCTTT. Its translation: CASSPNFWASEAFF. The chain carries TRBV28 and TRBJ1-1; no firm D call. CDR3 length equals 14 residues. V was trimmed by 5 bases and J by 8 bases, leaving 18 bases between them. CDR1 and CDR2 (germline): MDHEN, SYDVKM.